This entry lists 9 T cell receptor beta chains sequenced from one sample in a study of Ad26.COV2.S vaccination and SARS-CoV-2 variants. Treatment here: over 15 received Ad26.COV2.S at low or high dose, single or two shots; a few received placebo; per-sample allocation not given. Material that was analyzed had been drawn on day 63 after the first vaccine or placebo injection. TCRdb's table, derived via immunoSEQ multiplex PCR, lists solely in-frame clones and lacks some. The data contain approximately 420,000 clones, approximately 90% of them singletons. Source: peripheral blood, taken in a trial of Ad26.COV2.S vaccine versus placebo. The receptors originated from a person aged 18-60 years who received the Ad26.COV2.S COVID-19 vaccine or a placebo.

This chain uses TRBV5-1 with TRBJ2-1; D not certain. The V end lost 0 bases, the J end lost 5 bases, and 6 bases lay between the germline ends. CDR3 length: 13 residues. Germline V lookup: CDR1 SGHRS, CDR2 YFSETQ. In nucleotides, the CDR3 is TGCGCCAGCAGCTTGGACCAAAACAATGAGCAGTTCTTC. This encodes CASSLDQNNEQFF.

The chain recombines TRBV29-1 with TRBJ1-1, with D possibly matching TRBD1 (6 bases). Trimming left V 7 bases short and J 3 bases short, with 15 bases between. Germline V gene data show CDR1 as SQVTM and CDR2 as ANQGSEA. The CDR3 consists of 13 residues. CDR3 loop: CSAQGGLHTEAFF. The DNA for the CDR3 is TGCAGCGCCCAAGGGGGGTTACACACTGAAGCTTTCTTT.

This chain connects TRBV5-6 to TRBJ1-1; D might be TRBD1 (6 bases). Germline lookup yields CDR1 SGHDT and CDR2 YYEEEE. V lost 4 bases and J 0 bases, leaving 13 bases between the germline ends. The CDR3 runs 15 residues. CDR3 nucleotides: TGTGCCAGCAGCCTCCTAAAGGGGGTGAACACTGAAGCTTTCTTT. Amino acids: CASSLLKGVNTEAFF.

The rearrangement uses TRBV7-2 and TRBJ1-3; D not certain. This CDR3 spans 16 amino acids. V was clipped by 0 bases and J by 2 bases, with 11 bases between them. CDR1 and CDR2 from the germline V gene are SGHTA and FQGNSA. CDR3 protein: CASSLALGVAGNTIYF. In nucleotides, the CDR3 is TGTGCCAGCAGCTTAGCGCTCGGGGTTGCTGGAAACACCATATATTTT.

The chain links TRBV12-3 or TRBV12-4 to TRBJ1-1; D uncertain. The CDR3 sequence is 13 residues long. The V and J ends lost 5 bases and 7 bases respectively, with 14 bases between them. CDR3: CASSTSWTYEAFF. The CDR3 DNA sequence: TGTGCCAGCAGTACAAGCTGGACCTATGAAGCTTTCTTT.

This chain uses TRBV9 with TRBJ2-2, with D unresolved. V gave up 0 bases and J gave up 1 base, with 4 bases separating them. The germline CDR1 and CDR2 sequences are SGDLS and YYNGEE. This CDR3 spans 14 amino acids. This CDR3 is CASSVALNTGELFF. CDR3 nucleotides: TGTGCCAGCAGCGTAGCTCTGAACACCGGGGAGCTGTTTTTT.

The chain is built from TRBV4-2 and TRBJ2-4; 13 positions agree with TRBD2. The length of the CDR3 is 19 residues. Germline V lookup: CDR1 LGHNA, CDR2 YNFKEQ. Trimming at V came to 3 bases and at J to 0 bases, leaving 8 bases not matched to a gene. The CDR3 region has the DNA TGTGCCAGCAGCCAGGATACTAGCGGGGGGGCTATAGCCAAAAACATTCAGTACTTC. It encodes CASSQDTSGGAIAKNIQYF.

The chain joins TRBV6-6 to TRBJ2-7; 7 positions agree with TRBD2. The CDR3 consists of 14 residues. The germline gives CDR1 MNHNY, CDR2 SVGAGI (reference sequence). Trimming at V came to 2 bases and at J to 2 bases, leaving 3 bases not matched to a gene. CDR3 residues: CASSYLGTTYEQYF. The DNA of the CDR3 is TGTGCCAGCAGTTACCTTGGGACTACCTACGAGCAGTACTTC.

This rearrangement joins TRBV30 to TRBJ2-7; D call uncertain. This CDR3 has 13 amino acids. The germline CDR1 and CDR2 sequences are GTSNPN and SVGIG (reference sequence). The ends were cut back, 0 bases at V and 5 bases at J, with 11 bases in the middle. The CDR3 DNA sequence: TGTGCCTGGAGTGTATTGAAGGGAAACGAGCAGTACTTC. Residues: CAWSVLKGNEQYF.